Each of the 25 T cell receptor beta chains below was sequenced from the same sample in a study of blood T cell repertoires in COVID-19. TCRdb keeps only in-frame clones here, not all; method: immunoSEQ multiplex PCR. The data contain 25,000 to 30,000 clones, over 70% of them singletons. The sequenced material came from peripheral blood. These TCRs come from a man aged 45-60 years with active or convalescent COVID-19.

This clone has a handful of counts. CDR3 in DNA: TGCGCCAGCAGTGAGACTAACAGGGGGTATGGCTACACCTTC. Its translation is CASSETNRGYGYTF. The V gene is TRBV10-1, the J gene TRBJ1-2; 8 bases are a match to TRBD1. The germline CDR1 and CDR2 sequences are WNHNN and SYGVQD (reference sequence). The CDR3 spans 14 residues. Losses at the gene ends were 2 bases for V and 5 bases for J; bases not matched to a gene: 4.

The chain employs TRBV13 and TRBJ1-3; D gene unclear. The germline CDR1 and CDR2 sequences are PRHDT and FYEKMQ (reference sequence). Trimming cost V 6 bases and J 0 bases, with 9 bases left between them. The CDR3 is made up of 14 amino acids. The CDR3: CASRVTGSGNTIYF. CDR3 DNA sequence: TGTGCCAGCAGAGTTACGGGCTCTGGAAACACCATATATTTT.

This chain connects TRBV12-5 to TRBJ1-5; 8 nucleotides line up with TRBD1. With V trimmed by 6 bases and J by 4 bases, 11 bases remained unmatched. The V gene's germline CDR1 is LGHNT and CDR2 FRNRAP. The CDR3 spans 16 residues. The CDR3 DNA follows: TGTGCTAGTGGAATGACAGGGGCCCCCCCAAATCAGCCCCAGCATTTT. It encodes CASGMTGAPPNQPQHF.

V gene TRBV11-1 combines with J gene TRBJ1-1; D uncertain. Trimming shortened V by 4 bases and J by 3 bases, and 18 bases separated the two germline ends. Germline V gene data show CDR1 as SGHAT and CDR2 as FQDESV (reference sequence). The CDR3 contains 16 residues. The CDR3 is CASSSSPPGWDTEAFF. The CDR3 DNA reads TGTGCCAGCAGCTCCTCTCCTCCGGGGTGGGACACTGAAGCTTTCTTT.

CDR3 sequence reads: CAISVRDTGELFF. CDR3 DNA sequence: TGTGCCATCAGTGTCAGGGACACCGGGGAGCTGTTTTTT. The chain joins TRBV10-3 to TRBJ2-2, with D maybe TRBD1 (5 bases). There are 13 residues in the CDR3. V dropped 4 bases and J dropped 3 bases, with 6 bases sitting between them. Germline V gene sequence: CDR1 ENHRY, CDR2 SYGVKD.

For the CDR3, the DNA is TGTGCCAGCTCACGACTAGCGGGGGGCCTAAGCGGGCAAGATACGCAGTATTTT. Encoded protein: CASSRLAGGLSGQDTQYF. The chain employs TRBV18 and TRBJ2-3, with TRBD2 identical over 13 bases. Per germline, CDR1 KGHSH and CDR2 LQKENI. The J segment lost 5 bases and the V segment lost 4 bases, leaving 12 bases of the junction unmatched. The CDR3 is made up of 18 amino acids.

The rearrangement joins TRBV3-1 (or the pseudogene TRBV3-2) to TRBJ1-2; the match to TRBD1 covers 9 bases. With V trimmed by 6 bases and J by 6 bases, 5 bases remained unmatched. CDR1 is LGHDT, CDR2 YNNKEL, per germline (reference sequence). The CDR3 loop spans 13 amino acids. Here the CDR3 DNA reads TGTGCCAGCAGGCGGACAGGGGAGGATGGCTACACCTTC. Protein sequence: CASRRTGEDGYTF.

The rearrangement joins TRBV30 to TRBJ2-1; no clear D gene. Trimming took off 1 base at V and 0 bases at J, with 13 bases between the two ends. The CDR3 covers 16 residues. In germline, CDR1 is GTSNPN, CDR2 SVGIG (reference sequence). The CDR3, as DNA: TGTGCCTGGAGTGCCAACAGCTTGAGCTCCTACAATGAGCAGTTCTTC. Amino acids: CAWSANSLSSYNEQFF.

The chain recombines TRBV6-5 with TRBJ1-6; no clear D. Per germline, CDR1 MNHEY and CDR2 SVGAGI. The CDR3 has 15 residues. Trimming took 6 bases from V and 6 from J, leaving 15 bases between them. The DNA of the CDR3 is TGTGCCAGCAGACTCCGGGAAGAACCTAATTCACCCCTCCACTTT. It yields the protein CASRLREEPNSPLHF.

The chain employs TRBV20-1 and TRBJ2-1; 9 bases line up with TRBD2. CDR3 length: 15 amino acids. The germline CDR1 and CDR2 sequences are DFQATT and SNEGSKA (reference sequence). Unmatched junction bases numbered 5, after V lost 3 bases and J lost 2 bases. CDR3 protein: CSASSLAGPYNEQFF. The DNA of the CDR3 is TGCAGTGCTAGTTCGCTAGCGGGGCCCTACAATGAGCAGTTCTTC.

V and J are TRBV2 and TRBJ1-3; 8 bases align to TRBD1. CDR1 and CDR2 from the germline V gene are SNHLY and FYNNEI. Unmatched junction bases numbered 13, after V lost 11 bases and J lost 1 base. This CDR3 has 16 residues. The CDR3 spells CARQGANVGSGNTIYF. In DNA, the CDR3 is TGTGCCCGCCAGGGGGCCAACGTAGGGTCTGGAAACACCATATATTTT.

A few counts support this clone. This sequence joins TRBV2 and TRBJ2-7; 8 bases fit TRBD1. This CDR3 spans 13 amino acids. Per the germline V gene, CDR1 is SNHLY and CDR2 is FYNNEI. The V and J ends lost 3 bases and 5 bases, in that order; junction bases with no gene match: 3. The CDR3 here is CASSDGQGHEQYF. CDR3 sequence (DNA): TGTGCCAGCAGTGATGGACAGGGACACGAGCAGTACTTC. Full variable domain (missing parts from reference TRBV2 and TRBJ2-7): EPEVTQTPSHQVTQMGQEVILRCVPISNHLYFYWYRQILGQKVEFLVSFYNNEISEKSEIFDDQFSVERPDGSNFTLKIRSTKLEDSAMYFCASSDGQGHEQYFGPGTRLTVT.

This clone has just one count. The DNA of the CDR3 is TGCGCCAGCAGCGCCCGGACAGCGGTCCGGAATGAGCAGTTCTTC. Translated, it gives CASSARTAVRNEQFF. The chain joins TRBV4-1 to TRBJ2-1, with D possibly matching TRBD1 (6 bases). Germline CDR1 MGHRA, CDR2 YSYEKL. Trimming stripped 5 bases from V and 7 bases from J, with 18 bases between. This CDR3 has 15 amino acids.

V is TRBV5-1 and J is TRBJ2-7; 9 positions agree with TRBD2. CDR3 length: 17 residues. Germline loops: CDR1 SGHRS, CDR2 YFSETQ. Unmatched junction bases numbered 13, after V lost 1 base and J lost 5 bases. The CDR3: CASSLTGNPSGVNEQYF. CDR3 in DNA: TGCGCCAGCAGCTTGACTGGAAACCCTAGCGGGGTCAACGAGCAGTACTTC.

CDR3 bases: TGTGCCAGCAGCCCCGACAGCTACGAGCAGTACTTC. Translated: CASSPDSYEQYF. The chain links TRBV9 to TRBJ2-7, with D tentatively TRBD1 (5 bases). This CDR3 spans 12 amino acids. CDR1 is SGDLS, CDR2 YYNGEE, per germline. V was shortened by 4 bases and J by 3 bases, with 8 bases between the two germline ends.

The V gene is TRBV4-1, the J gene TRBJ1-4; D is possibly TRBD1 (5 bases). Trimming pared 4 bases from V and 0 bases from J, leaving 12 bases between. This CDR3 region has 16 residues. CDR1 and CDR2 (germline): MGHRA, YSYEKL. CDR3 DNA sequence: TGCGCCAGCAGCCCTGGACATCCTGCAACTAATGAAAAACTGTTTTTT. This sequence encodes CASSPGHPATNEKLFF.

DNA for the CDR3: TGTGCCAGCTCACCACCACTAGAGACCGGGGAGCTGTTTTTT. Amino acid sequence: CASSPPLETGELFF. The chain is built from TRBV18 and TRBJ2-2; maybe TRBD2 (5 bases). The CDR3 runs 14 residues. CDR1 and CDR2 from the germline V gene are KGHSH and LQKENI. V was shortened by 0 bases and J by 5 bases, with 7 bases between the two germline ends.

The chain links TRBV14 to TRBJ2-1; TRBD2 matches at 9 bases. There are 14 residues in the CDR3. CDR1 is SGHDN, CDR2 FVKESK, per germline. Unmatched junction bases numbered 3, after V lost 3 bases and J lost 6 bases. CDR3 bases: TGTGCCAGCAGCCAGGCGGGAGGGCCCAATGAGCAGTTCTTC. Its protein is CASSQAGGPNEQFF.

V is TRBV5-4 and J is TRBJ2-7; D gene ambiguous. This CDR3 is 16 amino acids long. The germline V gene has CDR1 SGHNT and CDR2 YYREEE (reference sequence). V gave up 0 bases and J gave up 0 bases, with 13 bases separating them. Written as DNA, the CDR3 is TGTGCCAGCAGCTTGGACCCATACCGGAGCTCCTACGAGCAGTACTTC. Amino acid sequence: CASSLDPYRSSYEQYF.

The table lists this clone with a few counts. The J gene is TRBJ2-7, the V gene TRBV7-6; 7 bases agree with TRBD2. V lost 2 bases, J lost 6 bases, and 10 bases stayed unmatched. The CDR3 is 15 amino acids. The germline CDR1 and CDR2 sequences are SGHVS and FNYEAQ. CDR3 in DNA: TGTGCCAGCAGCTTAAGGACTAGTGATCGCGGCGAGCAGTACTTC. Residues: CASSLRTSDRGEQYF.

DNA of the CDR3: TGTGCCAGCAGTCCCCCGTTGCGGGCGAATCAGCCCCAGCATTTT. Encoded protein: CASSPPLRANQPQHF. The genes are TRBV28 and TRBJ1-5; D unclear. This CDR3 comprises 15 residues. Germline V gene sequence: CDR1 MDHEN, CDR2 SYDVKM. V was trimmed by 5 bases and J by 4 bases, leaving 15 bases between them. The full variable domain, its missing parts supplied by reference TRBV28 and TRBJ1-5, is DVKVTQSSRYLVKRTGEKVFLECVQDMDHENMFWYRQDPGLGLRLIYFSYDVKMKEKGDIPEGYSVSREKKERFSLILESASTNQTSMYLCASSPPLRANQPQHFGDGTRLSIL.

This chain connects TRBV2 to TRBJ2-2; 7 bases line up with TRBD2. Germline CDR1 SNHLY, CDR2 FYNNEI. V shed 2 bases, J shed 8 bases, and the junction held 5 bases outside the gene matches. This CDR3 is built from 14 residues. Here the CDR3 reads CASSENGGIGELFF. CDR3 coding DNA: TGTGCCAGCAGTGAAAACGGGGGGATTGGGGAGCTGTTTTTT.

This rearrangement joins TRBV4-1 to TRBJ1-6; 8 nucleotides align to TRBD1. The CDR3 contains 15 residues. V was pared by 0 bases and J by 10 bases, with 5 bases of the junction left unmatched. The germline V gene encodes CDR1 MGHRA and CDR2 YSYEKL. In DNA form, the CDR3 reads TGCGCCAGCAGCCAAGAAGCAGGGGGCGTCTCACCCCTCCACTTT. The encoded protein is CASSQEAGGVSPLHF.

The chain employs TRBV24-1 and TRBJ2-7; D unclear. Per germline, CDR1 KGHDR and CDR2 SFDVKD. V was clipped by 3 bases and J by 5 bases, with 10 bases between them. The CDR3 covers 13 residues. CDR3 protein: CATSDGPFDEQYF. The CDR3 nucleotides read TGTGCCACCAGTGATGGCCCCTTCGACGAGCAGTACTTC.

V gene TRBV6-5 combines with J gene TRBJ1-1, with 7 bases lining up with TRBD1. The trim removed 11 bases at V and 7 bases at J, leaving 10 bases unmatched. Germline V lookup: CDR1 MNHEY, CDR2 SVGAGI. The CDR3 has 12 residues. The CDR3 is CAGDRAGGEAFF. The CDR3 region has the DNA TGTGCCGGCGACAGGGCCGGGGGTGAAGCTTTCTTT.